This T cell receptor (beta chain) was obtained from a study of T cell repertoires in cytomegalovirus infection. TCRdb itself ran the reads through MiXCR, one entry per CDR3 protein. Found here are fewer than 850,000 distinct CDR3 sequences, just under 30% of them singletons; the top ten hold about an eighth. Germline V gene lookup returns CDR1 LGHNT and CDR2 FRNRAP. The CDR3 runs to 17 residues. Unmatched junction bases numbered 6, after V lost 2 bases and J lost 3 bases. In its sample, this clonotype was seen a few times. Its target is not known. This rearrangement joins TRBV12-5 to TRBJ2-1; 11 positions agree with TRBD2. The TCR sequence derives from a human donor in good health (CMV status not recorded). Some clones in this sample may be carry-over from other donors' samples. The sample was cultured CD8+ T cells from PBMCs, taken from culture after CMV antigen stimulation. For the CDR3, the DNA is TGTGCTAGTGGTTTGCCCCTAGCGGGGGGCCTCTACAATGAGCAGTTCTTC. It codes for CASGLPLAGGLYNEQFF.